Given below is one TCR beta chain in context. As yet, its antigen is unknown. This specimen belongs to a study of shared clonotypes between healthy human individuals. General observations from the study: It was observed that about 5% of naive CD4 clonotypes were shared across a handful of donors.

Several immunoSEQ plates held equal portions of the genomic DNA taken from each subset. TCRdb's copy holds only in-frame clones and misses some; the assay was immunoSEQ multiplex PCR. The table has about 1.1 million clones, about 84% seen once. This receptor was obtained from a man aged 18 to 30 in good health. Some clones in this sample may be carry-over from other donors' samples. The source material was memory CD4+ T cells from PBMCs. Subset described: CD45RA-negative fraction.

CDR3 nucleotides: TGTGCCAGCAGCTCAACCTTCGACAGTATCAATGAGCAGTTCTTC. This codes for CASSSTFDSINEQFF. V gene TRBV7-3 combines with J gene TRBJ2-1; D might be TRBD1 (5 bases). CDR1 is SGHTA and CDR2 is FQGTGA in the germline V gene. This CDR3 has 15 residues. V was clipped by 4 bases and J by 6 bases, with 16 bases between them.